Each of the 15 T cell receptor beta chains below was sequenced from the same sample in a study of T-cell reconstitution after alpha-beta-depleted transplantation in children. Unique molecular identifiers were built into the TCRbeta library. One entry per CDR3 protein results from TCRdb running MiXCR on the PCR reads. Of approximately 640,000 distinct CDR3 sequences listed, 16% are singletons. The material was PBMCs from the stem cell graft donor, obtained from the stem cell graft. The receptors stem from a human donor who donated a stem cell graft to a child with acute myeloid leukemia.

The V and J genes are TRBV7-2 and TRBJ2-7, with 8 bases lining up with TRBD2. Losses at the gene ends were 3 bases for V and 2 bases for J; bases not matched to a gene: 3. Germline-derived CDR1 and CDR2 are SGHTA and FQGNSA. CDR3 length: 14 residues. The CDR3 DNA reads TGTGCCAGCAGCTTTAGCGGGGAGCCCTACGAGCAGTACTTC. Residues: CASSFSGEPYEQYF.

Turning to this clonotype: The junction departs from germline at one end; a sequencing error may be responsible. The rearrangement uses TRBV18 and TRBJ2-3; tentative D call: TRBD2 (6 bases). This CDR3 spans 15 amino acids. The germline V gene encodes CDR1 KGHSH and CDR2 LQKENI. The CDR3 spells CASSPRGTLTDTQYF. Written as DNA, the CDR3 is TGTGCTAGCTCACCCCGCGGGACTCTCACAGATACGCAGTATTTT.

There are many counts of this clonotype. V gene TRBV6-2 or TRBV6-3 combines with J gene TRBJ2-7; TRBD2 matches at 12 bases. Germline trimming cut 6 bases from V and 2 bases from J; bases unmatched to any gene: 5. Germline V gene lookup returns CDR1 MNHEY and CDR2 SVGEGT. The CDR3 runs to 15 residues. Here the CDR3 DNA reads TGTGCCAGCAGCCGAACTAGCGGGGGGACCTACGAGCAGTACGTC. It codes for CASSRTSGGTYEQYV.

A few counts support this clonotype. The chain links TRBV12-3 or TRBV12-4 to TRBJ2-5, with D perhaps TRBD1 (8 bases). Trimming shortened V by 4 bases and J by 5 bases, and 17 bases separated the two germline ends. This CDR3 spans 15 amino acids. CDR3 residues: CASSSNTGGGETQYF. The CDR3 nucleotides read TGTGCCAGCAGTTCCAACACAGGGGGGGGGGAGACCCAGTACTTC.

This clonotype was counted at least ten times. The chain has TRBV5-1 and TRBJ2-5; no clear D gene. Trimming shortened V by 2 bases and J by 5 bases, and 10 bases separated the two germline ends. The V gene's germline CDR1 is SGHRS and CDR2 YFSETQ. CDR3 length equals 13 residues. CDR3 residues: CASSLGPAETQYF. CDR3 bases: TGCGCCAGCAGCTTAGGACCAGCGGAGACCCAGTACTTC.

The genes are TRBV20-1 and TRBJ1-1, with TRBD1 matching over 7 bases. The CDR3 is 14 amino acids. Germline CDR1 is DFQATT and CDR2 is SNEGSKA (reference sequence). Losses at the gene ends were 3 bases for V and 1 base for J; bases not matched to a gene: 5. CDR3 coding DNA: TGCAGTGCTAGGGCACAGGGGCGGAACACTGAAGCTTTCTTT. Its translation: CSARAQGRNTEAFF.

This clonotype was recorded at least ten times. The chain combines TRBV6-1 with TRBJ2-7; 14 bases map to TRBD2. The CDR3 extends over 15 amino acids. Trimming took 6 bases from V and 4 from J; bases not matched to a gene: 5. Germline V gene lookup returns CDR1 MNHNS and CDR2 SASEGT. In nucleotides, the CDR3 is TGTGCCAGCAGACCCGGACTAGCGGGGGGTTACGAGCAGTACTTC. It yields the protein CASRPGLAGGYEQYF.

The rearrangement links TRBV10-3 to TRBJ2-2; D gene unclear. The CDR3 spans 13 residues. V was trimmed by 0 bases and J by 5 bases, leaving 4 bases between them. Per the germline V gene, CDR1 is ENHRY and CDR2 is SYGVKD. The CDR3 is CAISESWTGELFF. CDR3 bases: TGTGCCATCAGTGAGTCATGGACCGGGGAGCTGTTTTTT.

This clonotype was seen at least ten times. This chain connects TRBV7-9 to TRBJ1-2; D is unclear. Germline V gives CDR1 SEHNR, CDR2 FQNEAQ (reference sequence). The germline V and J ends were trimmed by 2 bases and 1 base, with 5 bases remaining between them. The CDR3 is made up of 13 amino acids. CDR3 loop: CASSLQRNYGYTF. CDR3 DNA: TGTGCCAGCAGCTTACAGCGTAACTATGGCTACACCTTC.

This chain uses TRBV6-1 with TRBJ2-7, with D uncertain. CDR3 size: 12 residues. Trimming left V 2 bases short and J 9 bases short, with 11 bases between. Germline lookup yields CDR1 MNHNS and CDR2 SASEGT. The CDR3 coding sequence is TGTGCCAGCAGTGAACCCCGAGGCAGGCAGTACGTC. Protein sequence: CASSEPRGRQYV.

The rearrangement links TRBV20-1 to TRBJ2-3, with a tentative D call TRBD2 (5 bases). The germline V gene has CDR1 DFQATT and CDR2 SNEGSKA (reference sequence). Trimming removed 3 bases at V and 5 bases at J, with 15 bases between. The CDR3 spans 14 residues. The CDR3 DNA reads as TGCAGTGCTAGCTCGCGGGCTGGGGAAGATACGCAGTATTTT. Its translation is CSASSRAGEDTQYF.

This clonotype came up a few times. The chain combines TRBV20-1 with TRBJ2-2, with D tentatively TRBD1 (7 bases). Germline V gene lookup returns CDR1 DFQATT and CDR2 SNEGSKA (reference sequence). V was pared by 0 bases and J by 5 bases, with 25 bases between. This CDR3 spans 19 amino acids. CDR3 coding DNA: TGCAGTGCTAGAGAGATCGGGACAGTTGCAAAAGGGGGGACCGGGGAGCTGTTTTTT. Its translation is CSAREIGTVAKGGTGELFF.

This clonotype was detected many times. The chain links TRBV7-2 to TRBJ2-3; D remains unclear. The germline V gene encodes CDR1 SGHTA and CDR2 FQGNSA. The CDR3 runs to 15 residues. Trimming shortened V by 2 bases and J by 0 bases, and 9 bases separated the two germline ends. The CDR3 protein is CASSLRGPSTDTQYF. CDR3 DNA: TGTGCCAGCAGCTTACGAGGACCTAGCACAGATACGCAGTATTTT.

This clonotype was detected ten times or more. The chain is built from TRBV27 and TRBJ2-1; TRBD1 is a possible D gene (6 bases). The CDR3 extends over 15 amino acids. V was clipped by 5 bases and J by 5 bases, with 16 bases between them. From germline, CDR1 is MNHEY and CDR2 SMNVEV (reference sequence). Here the CDR3 DNA reads TGTGCCAGCAGTCAACAGGGCATGGGTAACAATGAGCAGTTCTTC. Translation: CASSQQGMGNNEQFF.

This clonotype was detected many times. CDR3 DNA sequence: TGTGCCAGCAGCCCCGGGGGGCTCGAGACCCAGTACTTC. Translation: CASSPGGLETQYF. The chain links TRBV7-2 to TRBJ2-5; D possibly corresponds to TRBD2 (7 bases). From germline, CDR1 is SGHTA and CDR2 FQGNSA. The CDR3 totals 13 residues. Trimming stripped 5 bases from V and 5 bases from J, with 12 bases between.